These T cell receptor beta chains were read from a single sample in a study of T cells expressing NK-cell markers. TCRdb re-called the 5' RACE reads and catalogs CDR3 proteins one per entry, DNA excluded. In total, the table holds almost 450,000 distinct CDR3 sequences. The material sequenced was blood T cells: a sorted CD56 or NKG2C T cell subset, CD4+ or CD8+ T cells, or bulk PBMC T cells (not recorded which). These receptors were taken from a woman aged 18-69 years in good health. The CDR3 runs from the conserved cysteine through the conserved F or W.

j_call: TRBJ2-3
v_call: TRBV3-1
cdr3_aa: CASTPAGGPGDTQYF

j_call: TRBJ2-7
v_call: TRBV29-1
cdr3_aa: CSAVGASYEQYF

j_call: TRBJ2-3
v_call: TRBV5-8
cdr3_aa: CASRARSTDTQYF

j_call: TRBJ2-7
v_call: TRBV18
cdr3_aa: CASSKRSPREYSYEQYF

j_call: TRBJ1-1
v_call: TRBV27
cdr3_aa: CASSKFWGQGTEAFF

j_call: TRBJ2-7
v_call: TRBV12-3/TRBV12-4
cdr3_aa: CASSPWTDLSYEQYF

j_call: TRBJ2-7
v_call: TRBV3-1
cdr3_aa: CASSHMVAGGYEQYF

j_call: TRBJ2-1
v_call: TRBV20-1
cdr3_aa: CSARGQRTLESSYNEQFF

j_call: TRBJ2-7
v_call: TRBV10-3
cdr3_aa: CAISDGYIYEQYF

j_call: TRBJ2-3
v_call: TRBV27
cdr3_aa: CASSSFSDTQYF

j_call: TRBJ2-2
v_call: TRBV3-1
cdr3_aa: CASSRLDFTNTGELFF

j_call: TRBJ2-3
v_call: TRBV7-8
cdr3_aa: CASSLAFNTDTQYF

j_call: TRBJ1-1
v_call: TRBV5-4
cdr3_aa: CASSLWGSGPRAVDTEAFF

j_call: TRBJ2-1
v_call: TRBV7-2
cdr3_aa: CASSLQPPSGSYNEQFF

j_call: TRBJ2-2
v_call: TRBV7-2
cdr3_aa: CASSSSTLVAGELFF

j_call: TRBJ1-2
v_call: TRBV11-2
cdr3_aa: CASSLMRTSRTGGYGYTF

j_call: TRBJ2-2
v_call: TRBV29-1
cdr3_aa: CSVEGLFGELFF

j_call: TRBJ1-1
v_call: TRBV12-3/TRBV12-4
cdr3_aa: CASSVWTVGMNTEAFF

j_call: TRBJ2-7
v_call: TRBV7-9
cdr3_aa: CASSWVRGRYEQYF

j_call: TRBJ2-3
v_call: TRBV6-2/TRBV6-3
cdr3_aa: CASSYGLPQLRYF

j_call: TRBJ2-7
v_call: TRBV6-1
cdr3_aa: CASSNSGGSEQYF

j_call: TRBJ2-2
v_call: TRBV28
cdr3_aa: CASSRAMGGQNTGELFF

j_call: TRBJ1-2
v_call: TRBV25-1
cdr3_aa: CASSENIGEIGANYGYTF

j_call: TRBJ2-2
v_call: TRBV11-1
cdr3_aa: CASRGTANTGELFF

j_call: TRBJ1-2
v_call: TRBV29-1
cdr3_aa: CSAHSRGYGYTF

j_call: TRBJ1-2
v_call: TRBV4-3
cdr3_aa: CASSQVGQLYYGYTF

j_call: TRBJ2-7
v_call: TRBV11-1
cdr3_aa: CASSLAGSDEQYF

j_call: TRBJ2-1
v_call: TRBV3-1
cdr3_aa: CASSQNRGISSYNEQFF

j_call: TRBJ1-1
v_call: TRBV6-5
cdr3_aa: CASSYWDRGPNTEAFF

j_call: TRBJ2-1
v_call: TRBV5-1
cdr3_aa: CASTASGRFNEQFF

j_call: TRBJ2-7
v_call: TRBV20-1
cdr3_aa: CSASRPYLVGEQYF

j_call: TRBJ2-3
v_call: TRBV7-9
cdr3_aa: CASSYGTGAVDTQYF

j_call: TRBJ2-2
v_call: TRBV7-6
cdr3_aa: CASSKGLLTGELFF

j_call: TRBJ2-7
v_call: TRBV19
cdr3_aa: CASRDGPYEQYF

j_call: TRBJ2-1
v_call: TRBV9
cdr3_aa: CASSVGLAADNEQFF

j_call: TRBJ2-1
v_call: TRBV29-1
cdr3_aa: CSVVRGGNEQFF

j_call: TRBJ2-5
v_call: TRBV20-1
cdr3_aa: CSAREATPETQYF